This is a list of T cell receptor beta chains from one sample in a study of T cells in tuberculosis. TCRdb keeps only in-frame clones here, not all; method: immunoSEQ multiplex PCR. The data show tens of thousands of clones, roughly 88% seen once. Input material: CD1b-GMM tetramer-negative cells sorted from PBMCs. These TCRs come from an adult woman with latent tuberculosis. CDR3s include the opening cysteine and the closing phenylalanine or tryptophan.

V | CDR3
TRBV6-5 | CASRQSGYTF
TRBV25-1 | CASSELTGGETQYF
TRBV28 | CASSLGDRDTQYF
TRBV5-6 | CASSPLNRGIGYGYTF
TRBV12-5 | CASGLRGGYEQYF
TRBV7-9 | CASSSLSSYEQYF
TRBV4-2 | CASSPGQGATNEKLFF
TRBV4-1 | CASSPGQGGTEAFF
TRBV10-1 | CASSSTSGASTGELFF
TRBV6-5 | CASSQEYRGYNEQFF
TRBV6-6 | CASSDQTGGEYEQYF
TRBV7-2 | CASSSVSGANVLTF
TRBV27 | CASSRGRTTSNQPQHF
TRBV1 | CTSSQDAPSGSTDTQYF
TRBV7-6 | CASSLVGTGAREQYF
TRBV6-6 | CASSNYRAVGNQPQHF
TRBV7-9 | CASSPLPGEAFF